The clone carrying this T cell receptor beta chain has just a few counts. V lost 2 bases, J lost 1 base, and 13 bases lay in between. This CDR3 is 16 amino acids long. The germline CDR1 and CDR2 sequences are SGHRS and YFSETQ. The data stem from a study of blood T cell repertoires in COVID-19. Study-wide background: Acute and convalescent COVID-19 samples came from the United States, Italy and Spain.

The repertoire was sequenced with immunoSEQ multiplex PCR; TCRdb's copy has only in-frame clones and lacks some. This sample yields about 150,000 clones, of which around 83% are seen a single time; 13% belongs to the top ten. The sequence was obtained from a man between 65 and 85 years old who had recovered from COVID-19. The chain couples TRBV5-1 to TRBJ2-1, with D maybe TRBD1 (6 bases). Material: peripheral blood. DNA for the CDR3: TGCGCCAGCAGCTTACCCGGACAGAAGTCCTACAATGAGCAGTTCTTC. Translation gives CASSLPGQKSYNEQFF.